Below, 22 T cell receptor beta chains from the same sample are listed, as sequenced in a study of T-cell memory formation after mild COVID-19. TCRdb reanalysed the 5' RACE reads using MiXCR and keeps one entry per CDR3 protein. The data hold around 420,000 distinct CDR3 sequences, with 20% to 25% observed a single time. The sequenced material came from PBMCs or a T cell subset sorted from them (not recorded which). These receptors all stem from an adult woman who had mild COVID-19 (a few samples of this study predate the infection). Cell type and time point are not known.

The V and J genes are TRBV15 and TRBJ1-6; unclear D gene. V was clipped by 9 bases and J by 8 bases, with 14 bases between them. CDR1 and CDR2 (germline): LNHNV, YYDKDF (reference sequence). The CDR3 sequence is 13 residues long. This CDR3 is CATQSITDSPLHF. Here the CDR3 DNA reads TGTGCCACGCAGTCCATTACAGATTCACCCCTCCACTTT.

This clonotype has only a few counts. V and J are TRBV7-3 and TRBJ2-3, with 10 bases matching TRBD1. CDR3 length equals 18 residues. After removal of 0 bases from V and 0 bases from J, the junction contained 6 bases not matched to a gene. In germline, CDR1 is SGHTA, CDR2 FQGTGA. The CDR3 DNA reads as TGTGCCAGCAGCTTAACGTATGACAGGGGGCTTAGCACAGATACGCAGTATTTT. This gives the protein CASSLTYDRGLSTDTQYF.

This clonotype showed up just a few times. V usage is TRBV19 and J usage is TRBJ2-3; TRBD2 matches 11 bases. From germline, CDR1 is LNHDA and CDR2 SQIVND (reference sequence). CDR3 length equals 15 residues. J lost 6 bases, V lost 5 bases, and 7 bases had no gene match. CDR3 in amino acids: CASSAWTSGSDTQYF. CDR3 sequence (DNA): TGTGCCAGTAGTGCCTGGACTAGCGGGTCGGATACGCAGTATTTT.

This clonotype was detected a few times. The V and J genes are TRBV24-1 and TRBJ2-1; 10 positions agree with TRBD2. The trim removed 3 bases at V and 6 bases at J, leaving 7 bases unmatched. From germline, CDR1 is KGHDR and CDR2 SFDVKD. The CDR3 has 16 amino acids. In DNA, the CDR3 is TGTGCCACCAGTGATAGGAGCGGGAGGGCCATCAATGAGCAGTTCTTC. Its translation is CATSDRSGRAINEQFF.

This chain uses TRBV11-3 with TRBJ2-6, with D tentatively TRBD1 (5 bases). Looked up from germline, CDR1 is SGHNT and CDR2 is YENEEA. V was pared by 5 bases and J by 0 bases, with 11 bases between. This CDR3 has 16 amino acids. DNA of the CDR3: TGTGCCAGCAGCCGGCTAGGGGACTCTGGGGCCAACGTCCTGACTTTC. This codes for CASSRLGDSGANVLTF. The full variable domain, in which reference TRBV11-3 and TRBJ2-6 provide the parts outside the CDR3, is EAGVVQSPRYKIIEKKQPVAFWCNPISGHNTLYWYLQNLGQGPELLIRYENEEAVDDSQLPKDRFSAERLKGVDSTLKIQPAELGDSAVYLCASSRLGDSGANVLTFGAGSRLTVL.

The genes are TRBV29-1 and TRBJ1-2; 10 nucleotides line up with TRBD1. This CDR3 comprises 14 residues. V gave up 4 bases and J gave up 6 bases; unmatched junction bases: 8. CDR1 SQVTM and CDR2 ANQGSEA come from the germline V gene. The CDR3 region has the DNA TGCAGCGTTGTGACAGGGGGCGCGAGAAATGGCTACACCTTC. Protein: CSVVTGGARNGYTF. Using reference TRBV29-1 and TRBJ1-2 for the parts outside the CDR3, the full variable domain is SAVISQKPSRDICQRGTSLTIQCQVDSQVTMMFWYRQQPGQSLTLIATANQGSEATYESGFVIDKFPISRPNLTFSTLTVSNMSPEDSSIYLCSVVTGGARNGYTFGSGTRLTVV.

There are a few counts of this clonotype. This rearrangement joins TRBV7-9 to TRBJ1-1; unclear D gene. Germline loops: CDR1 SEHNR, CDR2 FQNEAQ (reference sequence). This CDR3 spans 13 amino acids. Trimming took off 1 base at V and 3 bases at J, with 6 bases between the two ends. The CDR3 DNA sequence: TGTGCCAGCAGCTTAGGAATGGACACTGAAGCTTTCTTT. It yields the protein CASSLGMDTEAFF.

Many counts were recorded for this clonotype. CDR3 amino acids: CASSIGDASTETQYF. As DNA, the CDR3 is TGTGCCAGTAGTATCGGGGATGCGTCGACGGAGACCCAGTACTTC. The V call is TRBV19, the J call TRBJ2-5; a weak D match, TRBD2 (5 bases). Trimming pared 3 bases from V and 5 bases from J, leaving 16 bases between. The CDR3 is made up of 15 amino acids. The germline CDR1 and CDR2 sequences are LNHDA and SQIVND (reference sequence).

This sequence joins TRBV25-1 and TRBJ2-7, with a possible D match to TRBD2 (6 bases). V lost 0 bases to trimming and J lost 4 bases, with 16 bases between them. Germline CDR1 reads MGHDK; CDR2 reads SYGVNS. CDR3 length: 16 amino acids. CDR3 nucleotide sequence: TGTGCCAGCAGTGAATACGGGGGACCCTCAATTTACGAGCAGTACTTC. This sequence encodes CASSEYGGPSIYEQYF.

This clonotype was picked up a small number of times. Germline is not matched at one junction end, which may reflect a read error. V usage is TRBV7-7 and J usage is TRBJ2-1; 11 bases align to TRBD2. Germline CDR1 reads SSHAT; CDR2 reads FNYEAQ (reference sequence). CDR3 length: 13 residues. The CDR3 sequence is CASSASGGTQQFF. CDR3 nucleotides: TGTGCTAGCAGCGCTAGCGGGGGGACCCAGCAGTTCTTC.

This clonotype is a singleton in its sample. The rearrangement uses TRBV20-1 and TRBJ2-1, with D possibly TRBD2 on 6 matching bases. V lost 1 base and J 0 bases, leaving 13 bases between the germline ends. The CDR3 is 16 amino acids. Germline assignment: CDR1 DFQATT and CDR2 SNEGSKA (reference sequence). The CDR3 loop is CSARVGRESSYNEQFF. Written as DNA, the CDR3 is TGCAGTGCTAGAGTTGGTCGGGAGAGCTCCTACAATGAGCAGTTCTTC.

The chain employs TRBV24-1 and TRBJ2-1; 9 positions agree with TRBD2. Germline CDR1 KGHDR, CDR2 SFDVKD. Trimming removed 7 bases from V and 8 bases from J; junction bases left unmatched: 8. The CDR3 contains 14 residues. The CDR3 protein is CATSLAGPIHEQFF. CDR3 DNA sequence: TGTGCCACCAGCCTAGCGGGACCCATTCATGAGCAGTTCTTC.

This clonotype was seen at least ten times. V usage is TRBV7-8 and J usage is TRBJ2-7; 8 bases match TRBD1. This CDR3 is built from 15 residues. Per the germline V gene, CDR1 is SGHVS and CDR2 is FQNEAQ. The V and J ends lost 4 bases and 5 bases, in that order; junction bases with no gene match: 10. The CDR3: CASSSRRLQGDEQYF. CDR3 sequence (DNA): TGTGCCAGCAGCTCGCGCCGTTTACAGGGGGACGAGCAGTACTTC.

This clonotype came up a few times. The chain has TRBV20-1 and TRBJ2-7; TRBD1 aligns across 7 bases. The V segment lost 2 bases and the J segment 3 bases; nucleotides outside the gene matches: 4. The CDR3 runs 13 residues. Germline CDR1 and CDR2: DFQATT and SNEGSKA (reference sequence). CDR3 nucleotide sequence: TGCAGTGCTAGACATGGACAGGTCTACGAGCAGTACTTC. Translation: CSARHGQVYEQYF.

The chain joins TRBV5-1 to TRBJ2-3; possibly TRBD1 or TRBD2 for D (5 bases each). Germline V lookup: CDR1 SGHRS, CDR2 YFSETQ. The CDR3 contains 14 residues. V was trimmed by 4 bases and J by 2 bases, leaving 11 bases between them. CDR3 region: CASSRDPDTDTQYF. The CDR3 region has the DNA TGCGCCAGCAGCAGGGACCCCGACACAGATACGCAGTATTTT.

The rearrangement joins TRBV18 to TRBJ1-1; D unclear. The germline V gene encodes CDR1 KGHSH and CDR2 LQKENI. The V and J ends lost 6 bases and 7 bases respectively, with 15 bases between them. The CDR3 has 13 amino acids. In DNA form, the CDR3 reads TGTGCCAGCTCCCCCGCCGGGATAGGTGAAGCTTTCTTT. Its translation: CASSPAGIGEAFF.

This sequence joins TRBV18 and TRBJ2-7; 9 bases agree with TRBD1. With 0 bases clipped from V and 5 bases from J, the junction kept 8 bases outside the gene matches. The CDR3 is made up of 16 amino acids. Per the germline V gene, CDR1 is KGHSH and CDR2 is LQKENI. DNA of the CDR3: TGTGCCAGCTCACCACCATCCGGGACAGGGCGGCACGAGCAGTACTTC. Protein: CASSPPSGTGRHEQYF.

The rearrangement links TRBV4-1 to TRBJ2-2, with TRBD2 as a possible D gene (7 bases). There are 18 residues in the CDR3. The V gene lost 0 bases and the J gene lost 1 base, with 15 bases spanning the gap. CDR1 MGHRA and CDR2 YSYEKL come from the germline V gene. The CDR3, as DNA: TGCGCCAGCAGCCAAGAGCCTTTGAGGGGGGGGAACACCGGGGAGCTGTTTTTT. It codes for CASSQEPLRGGNTGELFF.

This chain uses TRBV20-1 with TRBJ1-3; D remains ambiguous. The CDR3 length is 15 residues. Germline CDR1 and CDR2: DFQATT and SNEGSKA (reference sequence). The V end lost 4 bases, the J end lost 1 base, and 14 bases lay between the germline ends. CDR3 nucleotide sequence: TGCAGTGCTAAACACGGTACCTCTTCTGGAAACACCATATATTTT. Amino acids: CSAKHGTSSGNTIYF.

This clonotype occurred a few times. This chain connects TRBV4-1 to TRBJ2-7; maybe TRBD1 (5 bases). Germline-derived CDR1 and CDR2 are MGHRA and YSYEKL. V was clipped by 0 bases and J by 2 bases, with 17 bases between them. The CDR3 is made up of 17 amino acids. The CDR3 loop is CASSQDSGDRFPYEQYF. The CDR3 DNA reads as TGCGCCAGCAGCCAAGATTCCGGAGACAGATTCCCCTACGAGCAGTACTTC.

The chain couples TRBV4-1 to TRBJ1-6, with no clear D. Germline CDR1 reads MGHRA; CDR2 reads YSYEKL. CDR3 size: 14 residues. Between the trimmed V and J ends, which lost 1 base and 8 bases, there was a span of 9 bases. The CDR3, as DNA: TGCGCCAGCAGCCAAGGACCGGGTGATTCACCCCTCCACTTT. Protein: CASSQGPGDSPLHF.

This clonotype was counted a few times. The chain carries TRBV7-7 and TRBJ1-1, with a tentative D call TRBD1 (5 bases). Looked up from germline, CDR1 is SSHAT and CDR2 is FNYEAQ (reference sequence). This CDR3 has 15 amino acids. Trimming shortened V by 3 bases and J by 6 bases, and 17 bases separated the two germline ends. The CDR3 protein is CASSFPSQGPPEAFF. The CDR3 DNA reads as TGTGCCAGCAGCTTCCCCTCGCAGGGCCCCCCTGAAGCTTTCTTT. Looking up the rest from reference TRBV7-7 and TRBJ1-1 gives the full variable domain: GAGVSQSPRYKVTKRGQDVTLRCDPISSHATLYWYQQALGQGPEFLTYFNYEAQPDKSGLPSDRFSAERPEGSISTLTIQRTEQRDSAMYRCASSFPSQGPPEAFFGQGTRLTVV.